What follows describes a single T cell receptor (beta chain). These data belong to a study of blood T cell repertoires in COVID-19. The method was immunoSEQ multiplex PCR; TCRdb's version includes in-frame clones alone and lacks a portion of them. The table records about 140,000 clones, less than 85% of them present only once. Sample: PBMCs or T cells enriched from blood (not recorded which). The sequence was obtained from a woman between 18 and 30 years old who had been exposed to COVID-19.

The CDR3 DNA reads TGCGCCAGCAGTGCGGGGGCGCCGGGACTAGCGGGAGAAGAGACCCAGTACTTC. It encodes CASSAGAPGLAGEETQYF. This chain uses TRBV10-1 with TRBJ2-5; 14 bases agree with TRBD2. V was pared by 4 bases and J by 3 bases, with 10 bases of the junction left unmatched. This CDR3 spans 18 amino acids. From germline, CDR1 is WNHNN and CDR2 SYGVQD (reference sequence).